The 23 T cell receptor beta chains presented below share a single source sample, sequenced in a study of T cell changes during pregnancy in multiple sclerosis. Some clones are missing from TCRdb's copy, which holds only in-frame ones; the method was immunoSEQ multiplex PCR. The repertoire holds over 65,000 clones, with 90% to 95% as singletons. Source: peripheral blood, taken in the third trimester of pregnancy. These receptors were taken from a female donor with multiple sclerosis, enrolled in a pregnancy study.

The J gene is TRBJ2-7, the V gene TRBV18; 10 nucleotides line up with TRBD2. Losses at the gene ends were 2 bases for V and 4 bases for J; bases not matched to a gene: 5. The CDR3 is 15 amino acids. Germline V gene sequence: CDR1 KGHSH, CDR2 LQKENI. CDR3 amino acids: CASSPRLAGAYEQYF. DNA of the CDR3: TGTGCCAGCTCACCAAGGCTAGCGGGAGCATACGAGCAGTACTTC.

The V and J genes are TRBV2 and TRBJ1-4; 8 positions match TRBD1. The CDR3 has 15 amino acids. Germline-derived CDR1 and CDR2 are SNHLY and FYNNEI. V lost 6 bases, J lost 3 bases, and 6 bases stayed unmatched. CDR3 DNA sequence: TGTGCCAGCAGGCTCCGGGACAGGCCTAATGAAAAACTGTTTTTT. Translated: CASRLRDRPNEKLFF.

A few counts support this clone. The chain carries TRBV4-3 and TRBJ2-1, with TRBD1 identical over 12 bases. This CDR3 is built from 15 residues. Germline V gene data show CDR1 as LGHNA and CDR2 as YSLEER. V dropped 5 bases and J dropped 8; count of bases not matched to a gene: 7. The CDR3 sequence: CASSYGTGGMYEQFF. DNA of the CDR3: TGCGCCAGCAGCTACGGGACAGGGGGCATGTATGAGCAGTTCTTC.

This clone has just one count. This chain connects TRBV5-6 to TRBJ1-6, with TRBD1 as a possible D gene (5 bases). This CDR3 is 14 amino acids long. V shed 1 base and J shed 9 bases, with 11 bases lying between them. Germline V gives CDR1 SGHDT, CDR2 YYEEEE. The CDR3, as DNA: TGTGCCAGCAGCTTGTTGACAGCTAGTTCACCCCTCCACTTT. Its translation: CASSLLTASSPLHF.

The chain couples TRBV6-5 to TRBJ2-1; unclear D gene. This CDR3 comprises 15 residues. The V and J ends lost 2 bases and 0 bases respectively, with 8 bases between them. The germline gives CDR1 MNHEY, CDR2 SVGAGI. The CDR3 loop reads CASSYEDSSYNEQFF. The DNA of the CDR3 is TGTGCCAGCAGTTACGAAGATAGCTCCTACAATGAGCAGTTCTTC.

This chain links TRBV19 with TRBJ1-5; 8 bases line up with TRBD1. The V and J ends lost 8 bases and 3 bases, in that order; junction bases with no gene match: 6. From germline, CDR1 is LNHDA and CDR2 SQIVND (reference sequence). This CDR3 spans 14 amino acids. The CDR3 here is CASEYRGNNQPQHF. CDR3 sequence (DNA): TGTGCCAGTGAATACAGGGGGAACAATCAGCCCCAGCATTTT.

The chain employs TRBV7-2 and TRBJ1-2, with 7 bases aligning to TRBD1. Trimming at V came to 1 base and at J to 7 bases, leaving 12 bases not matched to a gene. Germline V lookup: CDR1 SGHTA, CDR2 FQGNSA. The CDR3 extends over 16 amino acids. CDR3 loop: CASSLGLQGGRGGYTF. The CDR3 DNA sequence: TGTGCCAGCAGCTTAGGACTGCAAGGGGGCCGGGGTGGCTACACCTTC.

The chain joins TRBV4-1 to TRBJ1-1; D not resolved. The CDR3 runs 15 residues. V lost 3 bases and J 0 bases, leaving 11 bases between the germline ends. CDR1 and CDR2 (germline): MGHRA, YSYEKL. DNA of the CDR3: TGCGCCAGCAGCCAGTACGGAGGGTTGAACACTGAAGCTTTCTTT. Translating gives CASSQYGGLNTEAFF.

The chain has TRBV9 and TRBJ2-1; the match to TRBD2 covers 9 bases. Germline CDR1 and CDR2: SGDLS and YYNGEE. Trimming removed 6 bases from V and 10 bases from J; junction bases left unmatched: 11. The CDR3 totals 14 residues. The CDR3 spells CASNLAGSLGEQFF. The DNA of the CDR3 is TGTGCCAGCAACCTAGCGGGGTCTTTGGGGGAGCAGTTCTTC.

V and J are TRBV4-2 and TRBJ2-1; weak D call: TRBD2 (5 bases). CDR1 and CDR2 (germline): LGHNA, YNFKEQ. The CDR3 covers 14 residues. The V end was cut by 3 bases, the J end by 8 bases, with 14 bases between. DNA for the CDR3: TGTGCCAGCAGCCAGGGGTCCGTCGGGGATGAGCAGTTCTTC. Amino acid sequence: CASSQGSVGDEQFF.

CDR3 nucleotides: TGCAGTGCTAGTAATGGCAGTCGTGCTTTCTTT. Translation: CSASNGSRAFF. The rearrangement links TRBV20-1 to TRBJ1-1; D unresolved. The CDR3 sequence is 11 residues long. The V gene's germline CDR1 is DFQATT and CDR2 SNEGSKA (reference sequence). Between the trimmed V and J ends, which lost 3 bases and 11 bases, there was a span of 13 bases.

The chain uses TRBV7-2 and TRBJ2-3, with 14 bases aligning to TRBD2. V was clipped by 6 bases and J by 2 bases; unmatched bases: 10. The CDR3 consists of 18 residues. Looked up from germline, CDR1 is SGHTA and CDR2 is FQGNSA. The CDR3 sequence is CASSPTSGGGVFTDTQYF. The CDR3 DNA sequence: TGTGCCAGCAGTCCGACTAGCGGGGGGGGCGTCTTCACAGATACGCAGTATTTT.

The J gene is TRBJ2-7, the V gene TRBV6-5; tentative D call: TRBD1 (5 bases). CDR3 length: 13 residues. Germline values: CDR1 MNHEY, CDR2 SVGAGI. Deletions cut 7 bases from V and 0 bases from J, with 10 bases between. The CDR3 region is CASMGTGSYEQYF. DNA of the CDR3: TGTGCCAGCATGGGCACAGGCTCCTACGAGCAGTACTTC.

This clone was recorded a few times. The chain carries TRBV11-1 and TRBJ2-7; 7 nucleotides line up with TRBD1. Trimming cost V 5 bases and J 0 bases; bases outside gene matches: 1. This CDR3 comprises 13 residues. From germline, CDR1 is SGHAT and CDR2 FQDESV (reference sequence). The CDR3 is CASSRQGSYEQYF. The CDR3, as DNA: TGTGCCAGCAGCCGACAGGGCTCCTACGAGCAGTACTTC.

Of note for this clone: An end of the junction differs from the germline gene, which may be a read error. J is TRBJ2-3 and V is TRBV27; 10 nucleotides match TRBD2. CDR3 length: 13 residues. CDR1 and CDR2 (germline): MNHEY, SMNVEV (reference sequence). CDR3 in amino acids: CASRASGGNSRDF. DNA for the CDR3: TGTGCCAGCAGGGCTAGCGGGGGAAACTCCCGGGATTTT.

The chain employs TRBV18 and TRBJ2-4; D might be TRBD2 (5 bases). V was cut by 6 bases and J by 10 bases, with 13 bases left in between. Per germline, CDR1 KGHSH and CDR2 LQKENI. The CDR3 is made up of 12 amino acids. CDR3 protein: CASSGGLNIQYF. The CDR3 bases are TGTGCCAGCTCGGGTGGACTTAATATTCAGTACTTC. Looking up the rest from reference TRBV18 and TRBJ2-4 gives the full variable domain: NAGVMQNPRHLVRRRGQEARLRCSPMKGHSHVYWYRQLPEEGLKFMVYLQKENIIDESGMPKERFSAEFPKEGPSILRIQQVVRGDSAAYFCASSGGLNIQYFGAGTRLSVL.

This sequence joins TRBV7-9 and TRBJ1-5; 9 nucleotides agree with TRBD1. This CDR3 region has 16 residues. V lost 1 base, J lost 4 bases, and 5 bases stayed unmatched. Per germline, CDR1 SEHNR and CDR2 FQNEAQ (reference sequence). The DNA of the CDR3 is TGTGCCAGCAGCTTAGTAGGGACAGGGAAGAATCAGCCCCAGCATTTT. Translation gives CASSLVGTGKNQPQHF.

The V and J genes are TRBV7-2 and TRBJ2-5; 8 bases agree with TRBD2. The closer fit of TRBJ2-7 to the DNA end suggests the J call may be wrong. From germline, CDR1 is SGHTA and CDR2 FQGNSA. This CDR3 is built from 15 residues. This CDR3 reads CASSFDGGASYEQYF. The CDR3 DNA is TGTGCCAGCAGCTTCGACGGGGGGGCCAGCTACGAGCAGTACTTC.

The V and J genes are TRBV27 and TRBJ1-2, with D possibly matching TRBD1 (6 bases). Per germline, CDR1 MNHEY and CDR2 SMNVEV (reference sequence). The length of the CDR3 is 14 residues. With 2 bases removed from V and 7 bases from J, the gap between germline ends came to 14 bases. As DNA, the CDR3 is TGTGCCAGCAGTTTAAGCGGGGGGGGGCTTGGCTACACCTTC. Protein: CASSLSGGGLGYTF.

The CDR3 DNA sequence: TGCGCCAGCAGATTAGCGGGGGAAACCGATGAGCAGTTCTTC. This gives the protein CASRLAGETDEQFF. The chain recombines TRBV5-1 with TRBJ2-1; TRBD2 agrees at 9 bases. The germline gives CDR1 SGHRS, CDR2 YFSETQ. J was trimmed by 8 bases and V by 5 bases; bases with no gene match: 8. The CDR3 loop spans 14 amino acids.

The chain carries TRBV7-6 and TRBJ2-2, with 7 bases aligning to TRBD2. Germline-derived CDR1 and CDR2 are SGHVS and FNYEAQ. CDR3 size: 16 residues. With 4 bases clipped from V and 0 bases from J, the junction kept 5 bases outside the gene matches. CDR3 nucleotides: TGTGCCAGCAGCTCCTATAGCGGGTCGAACACCGGGGAGCTGTTTTTT. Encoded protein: CASSSYSGSNTGELFF.

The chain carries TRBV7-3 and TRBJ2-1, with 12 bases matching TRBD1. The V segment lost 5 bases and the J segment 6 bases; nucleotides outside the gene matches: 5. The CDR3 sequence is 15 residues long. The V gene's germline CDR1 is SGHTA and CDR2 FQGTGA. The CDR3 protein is CASSRGTGGRNEQFF. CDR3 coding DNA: TGTGCCAGCAGCAGGGGGACAGGGGGCCGCAATGAGCAGTTCTTC. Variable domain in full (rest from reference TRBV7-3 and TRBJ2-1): GAGVSQTPSNKVTEKGKYVELRCDPISGHTALYWYRQSLGQGPEFLIYFQGTGAADDSGLPNDRFFAVRPEGSVSTLKIQRTERGDSAVYLCASSRGTGGRNEQFFGPGTRLTVL.

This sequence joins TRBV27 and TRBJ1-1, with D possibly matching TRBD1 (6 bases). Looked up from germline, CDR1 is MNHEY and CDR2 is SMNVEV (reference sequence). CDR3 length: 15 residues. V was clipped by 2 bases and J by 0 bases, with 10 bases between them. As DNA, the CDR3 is TGTGCCAGCAGTTTAAATGGGGGCATGAACACTGAAGCTTTCTTT. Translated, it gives CASSLNGGMNTEAFF.